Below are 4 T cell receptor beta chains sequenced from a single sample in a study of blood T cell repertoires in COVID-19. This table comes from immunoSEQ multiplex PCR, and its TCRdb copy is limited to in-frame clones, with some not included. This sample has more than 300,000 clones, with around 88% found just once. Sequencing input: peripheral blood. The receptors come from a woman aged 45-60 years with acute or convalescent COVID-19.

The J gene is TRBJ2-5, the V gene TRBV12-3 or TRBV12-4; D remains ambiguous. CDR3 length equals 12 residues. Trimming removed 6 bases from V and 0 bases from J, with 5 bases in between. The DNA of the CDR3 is TGTGCCAGCAGCCCTAACCAAGAGACCCAGTACTTC. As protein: CASSPNQETQYF.

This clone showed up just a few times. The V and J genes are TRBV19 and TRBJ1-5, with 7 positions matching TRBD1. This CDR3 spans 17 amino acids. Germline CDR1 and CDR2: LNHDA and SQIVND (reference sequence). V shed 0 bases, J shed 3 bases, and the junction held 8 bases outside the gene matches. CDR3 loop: CASSIDWTGTHNQPQHF. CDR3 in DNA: TGTGCCAGTAGTATAGACTGGACAGGAACACACAATCAGCCCCAGCATTTT.

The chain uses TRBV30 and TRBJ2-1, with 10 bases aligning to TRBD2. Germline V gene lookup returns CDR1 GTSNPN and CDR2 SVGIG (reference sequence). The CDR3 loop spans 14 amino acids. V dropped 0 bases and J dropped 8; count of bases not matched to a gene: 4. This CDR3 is CAWSVRSGRHEQFF. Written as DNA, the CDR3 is TGTGCCTGGAGTGTACGTAGCGGGAGGCATGAGCAGTTCTTC.

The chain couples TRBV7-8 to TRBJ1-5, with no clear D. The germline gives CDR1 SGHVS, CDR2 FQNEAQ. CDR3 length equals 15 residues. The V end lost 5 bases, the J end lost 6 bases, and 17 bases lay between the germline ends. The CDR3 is CASSPPSSMPQPQHF. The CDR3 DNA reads TGTGCCAGCAGCCCGCCTAGCAGTATGCCTCAGCCCCAGCATTTT.